The present TCR beta chain was sequenced within a study of T cell responses to AZD1222 COVID-19 vaccine. This CDR3 has 15 residues. The ends lost 1 base at V and 4 bases at J; junction bases unmatched: 3. Germline V gene lookup returns CDR1 SGHRS and CDR2 YFSETQ. This clone came up a few times. The table came from immunoSEQ multiplex PCR; TCRdb's copy has only in-frame clones and leaves some out. The repertoire includes about 96,000 clones, approximately 90% of them detected once, and under 2% sits in the top ten. This clonotype originated in an adult in good health. This specimen consisted of peripheral blood, obtained on day 0 of AZD1222 vaccination. This chain links TRBV5-1 with TRBJ1-4, with 8 bases matching TRBD1. The CDR3 sequence: CASSLRTGNNEKLFF. CDR3 DNA sequence: TGCGCCAGCAGCTTGAGGACAGGGAATAATGAAAAACTGTTTTTT.